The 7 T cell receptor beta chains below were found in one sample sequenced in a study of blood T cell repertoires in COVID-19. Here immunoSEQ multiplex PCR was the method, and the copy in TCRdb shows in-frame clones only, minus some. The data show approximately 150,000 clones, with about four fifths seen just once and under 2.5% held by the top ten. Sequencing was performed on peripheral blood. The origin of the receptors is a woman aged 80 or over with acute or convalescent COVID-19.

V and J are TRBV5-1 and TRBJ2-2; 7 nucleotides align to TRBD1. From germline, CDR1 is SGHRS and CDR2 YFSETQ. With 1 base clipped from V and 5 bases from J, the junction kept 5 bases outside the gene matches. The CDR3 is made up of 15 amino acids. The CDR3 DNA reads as TGCGCCAGCAGCTTGAAGGGGGCAGGGACCGGGGAGCTGTTTTTT. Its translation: CASSLKGAGTGELFF.

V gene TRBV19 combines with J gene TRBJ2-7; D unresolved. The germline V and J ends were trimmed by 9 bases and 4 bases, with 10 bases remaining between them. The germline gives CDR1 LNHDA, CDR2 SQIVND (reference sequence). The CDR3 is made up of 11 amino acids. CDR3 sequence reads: CASARKYEQYF. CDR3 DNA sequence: TGTGCCAGCGCGCGCAAATACGAGCAGTACTTC.

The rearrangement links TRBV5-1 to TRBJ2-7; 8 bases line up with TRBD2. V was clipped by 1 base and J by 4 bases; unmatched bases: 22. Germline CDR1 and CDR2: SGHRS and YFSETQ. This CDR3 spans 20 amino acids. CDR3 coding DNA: TGCGCCAGCAGCTTGACGACACGAGCGGGAGACCACCCGCCCGGGTACGAGCAGTACTTC. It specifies CASSLTTRAGDHPPGYEQYF. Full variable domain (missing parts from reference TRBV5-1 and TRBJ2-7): KAGVTQTPRYLIKTRGQQVTLSCSPISGHRSVSWYQQTPGQGLQFLFEYFSETQRNKGNFPGRFSGRQFSNSRSEMNVSTLELGDSALYLCASSLTTRAGDHPPGYEQYFGPGTRLTVT.

The CDR3 DNA sequence: TGCAGTGCTAGCAGGTCAAAGACGCAGTATTTT. Residues: CSASRSKTQYF. The chain links TRBV20-1 to TRBJ2-3; D is undetermined. The germline V and J ends were trimmed by 3 bases and 9 bases, with 10 bases remaining between them. The V gene's germline CDR1 is DFQATT and CDR2 SNEGSKA (reference sequence). The CDR3 has 11 residues.

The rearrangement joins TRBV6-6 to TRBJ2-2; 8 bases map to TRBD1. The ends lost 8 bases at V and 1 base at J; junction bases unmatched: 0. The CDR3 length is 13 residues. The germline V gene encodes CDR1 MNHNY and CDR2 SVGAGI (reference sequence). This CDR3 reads CASGTGNTGELFF. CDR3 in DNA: TGTGCCAGCGGGACAGGGAACACCGGGGAGCTGTTTTTT.

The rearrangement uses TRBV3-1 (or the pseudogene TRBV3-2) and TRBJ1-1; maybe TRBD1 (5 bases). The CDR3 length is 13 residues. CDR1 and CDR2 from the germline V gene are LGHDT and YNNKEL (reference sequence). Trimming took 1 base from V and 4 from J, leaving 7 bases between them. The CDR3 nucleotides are TGTGCCAGCAGCCAAGCCAGGGCCACTGAAGCTTTCTTT. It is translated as CASSQARATEAFF.

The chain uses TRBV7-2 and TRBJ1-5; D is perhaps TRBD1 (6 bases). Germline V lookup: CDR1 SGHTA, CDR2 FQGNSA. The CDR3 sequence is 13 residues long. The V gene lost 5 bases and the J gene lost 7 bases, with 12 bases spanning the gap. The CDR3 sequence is CASSLGGAQPQHF. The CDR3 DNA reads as TGTGCCAGCAGCCTGGGGGGGGCACAGCCCCAGCATTTT.